These 25 T cell receptor beta chains originate from one sample sequenced in a study of T cells expressing NK-cell markers. TCRdb reworked the 5' RACE reads into one entry per CDR3 protein, no DNA. The repertoire table contains a few hundred thousand distinct CDR3 sequences. Sequenced input: blood T cells: a sorted CD56 or NKG2C T cell subset, CD4+ or CD8+ T cells, or bulk PBMC T cells (not recorded which). The receptors derive from a man aged 18 to 69 in good health.

The chain employs TRBV28 and TRBJ2-4; TCRdb's D gene call, TRBD1, goes unchecked for lack of DNA. The V gene's germline CDR1 is MDHEN and CDR2 SYDVKM. This CDR3 contains 19 residues. CDR3 region: CASSRRGQGGGLAKNIQYF.

V and J are TRBV12-3 or TRBV12-4 and TRBJ1-2; there is no DNA to check the TCRdb D call of TRBD1. The CDR3 sequence is 15 residues long. The CDR3 sequence: CASSYRQGANYGYTF.

The V call is TRBV20-1, the J call TRBJ2-1; TCRdb's D call of TRBD1 is untestable without DNA. Germline loops: CDR1 DFQATT, CDR2 SNEGSKA (reference sequence). There are 18 residues in the CDR3. The chain's CDR3 is CSAMIQGSPFSPRDEQFF.

The chain uses TRBV20-1 and TRBJ2-1; the TCRdb D gene call, TRBD2, has no DNA to confirm it. The CDR3 runs 17 residues. Germline-derived CDR1 and CDR2 are DFQATT and SNEGSKA (reference sequence). This CDR3 reads CSASGLFFTTEYNEQFF.

The J gene is TRBJ1-1, the V gene TRBV6-5; TCRdb picks TRBD1, but there is no DNA to check that call. CDR1 and CDR2 (germline): MNHEY, SVGAGI. This CDR3 region has 16 residues. The CDR3 reads CASRYRDRNLNTEAFF.

V usage is TRBV10-2 and J usage is TRBJ2-1; TCRdb indicates TRBD1, and absent DNA this call remains unverified. CDR1 WSHSY and CDR2 SAAADI come from the germline V gene. This CDR3 is 18 amino acids long. The CDR3 region is CASSAGQGGPRTYNEQFF.

The chain couples TRBV3-1 to TRBJ1-4; without DNA, the TCRdb call of TRBD1 cannot be checked. Looked up from germline, CDR1 is LGHDT and CDR2 is YNNKEL (reference sequence). This CDR3 spans 17 amino acids. The CDR3 reads CASSQGRGQARTEKLFF. The whole variable domain, filled in from reference TRBV3-1 and TRBJ1-4, reads DTAVSQTPKYLVTQMGNDKSIKCEQNLGHDTMYWYKQDSKKFLKIMFSYNNKELIINETVPNRFSPKSPDKAHLNLHINSLELGDSAVYFCASSQGRGQARTEKLFFGSGTQLSVL.

V usage is TRBV20-1 and J usage is TRBJ2-7; TCRdb names TRBD1, which stays unverified in the absence of DNA. The germline V gene encodes CDR1 DFQATT and CDR2 SNEGSKA (reference sequence). The length of the CDR3 is 14 residues. CDR3 sequence: CSAPRPKGGYEQYF.

V is TRBV18 and J is TRBJ2-7. The CDR3 contains 14 residues. Germline CDR1 reads KGHSH; CDR2 reads LQKENI. This CDR3 is CASSQRRTVYEQYF.

The chain couples TRBV7-9 to TRBJ2-5. CDR3 length: 15 residues. Germline assignment: CDR1 SEHNR and CDR2 FQNEAQ (reference sequence). CDR3 sequence: CASSTGDVLIGTQYF.

V and J are TRBV3-1 and TRBJ2-7; TCRdb proposes TRBD2, but this gene call is untestable without DNA. Germline lookup yields CDR1 LGHDT and CDR2 YNNKEL (reference sequence). The CDR3 covers 14 residues. The CDR3 region is CASSQVVGLNEQYF.

The V and J genes are TRBV7-8 and TRBJ1-1; the TCRdb call, TRBD1, lacks DNA for checking. CDR1 is SGHVS and CDR2 is FQNEAQ in the germline V gene. This CDR3 region has 12 residues. The CDR3 is CASSSSTGEAFF. Variable domain in full (rest from reference TRBV7-8 and TRBJ1-1): GAGVSQSPRYKVAKRGQDVALRCDPISGHVSLFWYQQALGQGPEFLTYFQNEAQLDKSGLPSDRFFAERPEGSVSTLKIQRTQQEDSAVYLCASSSSTGEAFFGQGTRLTVV.

The rearrangement links TRBV12-3 or TRBV12-4 to TRBJ2-3; with no DNA, the TCRdb D assignment of TRBD2 cannot be verified. The CDR3 sequence is 16 residues long. The CDR3 region is CASSRSLAGGPDTQYF.

The V and J genes are TRBV20-1 and TRBJ2-1; there is no DNA to check the TCRdb D call of TRBD1. Germline CDR1 reads DFQATT; CDR2 reads SNEGSKA (reference sequence). This CDR3 spans 16 amino acids. CDR3 region: CSARDRTGASYNEQFF.

The chain uses TRBV6-1 and TRBJ2-7; there is no DNA to check the TCRdb D call of TRBD2. The CDR3 runs 13 residues. Germline loops: CDR1 MNHNS, CDR2 SASEGT. The CDR3 reads CASSRTSLYEQYF.

The chain uses TRBV12-3 or TRBV12-4 and TRBJ2-3; the D call of TRBD1 rests on TCRdb alone, since no DNA is present to check it. The CDR3 covers 17 residues. CDR3 in amino acids: CASSSLLQGRVTDTQYF.

J is TRBJ1-5 and V is TRBV27. This CDR3 region has 12 residues. Germline-derived CDR1 and CDR2 are MNHEY and SMNVEV (reference sequence). The CDR3 is CASSGGNQPQHF.

V is TRBV3-1 and J is TRBJ2-4; the D call of TRBD1 rests on TCRdb alone, since no DNA is present to check it. The CDR3 runs 15 residues. Germline V CDR1 and CDR2: LGHDT, YNNKEL (reference sequence). The CDR3: CASSQRGPVKNIQYF.

The chain uses TRBV7-3 and TRBJ2-1; TCRdb calls TRBD2, which cannot be checked without DNA. This CDR3 is 18 amino acids long. Germline values: CDR1 SGHTA, CDR2 FQGTGA. The CDR3 here is CASSLFPRASGGHNEQFF.

V gene TRBV29-1 combines with J gene TRBJ2-2; TCRdb indicates TRBD1, and absent DNA this call remains unverified. CDR3 size: 15 residues. Looked up from germline, CDR1 is SQVTM and CDR2 is ANQGSEA. The CDR3 region is CSVVDGGTFDGELFF.

The V and J genes are TRBV20-1 and TRBJ2-2; TCRdb's D gene call, TRBD1, goes unchecked for lack of DNA. The germline V gene encodes CDR1 DFQATT and CDR2 SNEGSKA (reference sequence). CDR3 size: 13 residues. Here the CDR3 reads CSVRGLASGELFF.

The chain is built from TRBV3-1 and TRBJ2-4; TCRdb returns TRBD1, unconfirmable since there is no DNA. Germline loops: CDR1 LGHDT, CDR2 YNNKEL (reference sequence). This CDR3 is 18 amino acids long. The CDR3 here is CASSPNQAAGLSKNIQYF. Full variable domain (remainder filled in from reference TRBV3-1 and TRBJ2-4): DTAVSQTPKYLVTQMGNDKSIKCEQNLGHDTMYWYKQDSKKFLKIMFSYNNKELIINETVPNRFSPKSPDKAHLNLHINSLELGDSAVYFCASSPNQAAGLSKNIQYFGAGTRLSVL.

V and J are TRBV18 and TRBJ1-2; the TCRdb D gene call, TRBD1, has no DNA to confirm it. CDR1 KGHSH and CDR2 LQKENI come from the germline V gene. This CDR3 has 14 amino acids. The CDR3 here is CASSPALRLGGYTF.

The chain couples TRBV6-1 to TRBJ2-7; TCRdb gives TRBD2 as the D gene, but with no DNA this cannot be confirmed. The CDR3 loop spans 14 amino acids. Germline assignment: CDR1 MNHNS and CDR2 SASEGT. Here the CDR3 reads CASSVGTLSYEQYF.

The gene calls are TRBV3-1 and TRBJ2-4; the TRBD2 assignment by TCRdb is unverifiable without DNA. Germline assignment: CDR1 LGHDT and CDR2 YNNKEL (reference sequence). This CDR3 is 15 amino acids long. The CDR3 is CASSQDTAVLDIQYF.